A single sample gave rise to the 5 T cell receptor beta chains below, sequenced in a study of T cell repertoires in cytomegalovirus infection. Using its own MiXCR run on the reads, TCRdb lists one record per CDR3 protein. The sample yields around 300,000 distinct CDR3 sequences, roughly 25% seen once. Material for sequencing was PBMCs. These receptors were obtained from a human donor in good health (CMV status not recorded). Some clones in this sample may be carry-over from other donors' samples.

CDR3 residues: CASSLRVMNTEAFF. CDR3 DNA: TGTGCCAGCAGTTTAAGGGTTATGAACACTGAAGCTTTCTTT. This rearrangement joins TRBV28 to TRBJ1-1, with D hard to call. Per germline, CDR1 MDHEN and CDR2 SYDVKM. Trimming pared 2 bases from V and 0 bases from J, leaving 7 bases between. The CDR3 sequence is 14 residues long.

This clonotype has a count of ten or more. The chain has TRBV7-3 and TRBJ2-1; 9 bases fit TRBD2. Germline values: CDR1 SGHTA, CDR2 FQGTGA. V gave up 4 bases and J gave up 8 bases; unmatched junction bases: 9. The CDR3 totals 15 residues. The DNA of the CDR3 is TGTGCCAGCAGCTCCTCCGGGACTAGCAGGCATGAGCAGTTCTTC. This sequence encodes CASSSSGTSRHEQFF.

A few counts support this clonotype. The CDR3 nucleotides read TGCAGCGTCCACAGGGGTCTTTCCTACAATGAGCAGTTCTTC. Protein sequence: CSVHRGLSYNEQFF. This chain links TRBV29-1 with TRBJ2-1, with TRBD1 identical over 7 bases. The CDR3 length is 14 residues. V was pared by 6 bases and J by 1 base, with 6 bases of the junction left unmatched. Per germline, CDR1 SQVTM and CDR2 ANQGSEA.

This clonotype was observed many times. The chain uses TRBV7-9 and TRBJ1-5, with D possibly TRBD1 on 6 matching bases. Germline V CDR1 and CDR2: SEHNR, FQNEAQ (reference sequence). This CDR3 contains 13 residues. V gave up 4 bases and J gave up 2 bases, with 6 bases separating them. CDR3 sequence (DNA): TGTGCCAGCAGCTGGACAGGCAATCAGCCCCAGCATTTT. This translates into CASSWTGNQPQHF.

This clonotype was observed at least ten times. The rearrangement joins TRBV12-3 or TRBV12-4 to TRBJ2-6, with a possible D match to TRBD1 (5 bases). With 6 bases removed from V and 2 bases from J, the gap between germline ends came to 11 bases. This CDR3 comprises 15 residues. The CDR3 nucleotides read TGTGCCAGCAGCCTCAGGGCTGCTGGGGCCAACGTCCTGACTTTC. Translating it yields CASSLRAAGANVLTF.